This TCR beta chain was retrieved from a study of blood T cell repertoires in COVID-19. The wider study: The analysed material was cDNA or gDNA that came from T cells, B-cell-depleted T cells, or PBMCs.

In the authors' methods: Researchers report that nucleated cell counts were estimated from reference gene primer amplification. Sequenced by immunoSEQ multiplex PCR; TCRdb stores in-frame clones only, minus some. The DNA was the basis for D and trimming; V, J and clone size are from that table. Found here are 350,000 to 450,000 clones, about 89% of them singletons; the top ten hold more than 0.95%. The CDR3 covers 15 residues. Germline assignment: CDR1 LNHDA and CDR2 SQIVND (reference sequence). The V end lost 4 bases, the J end lost 8 bases, and 17 bases lay between the germline ends. There are a few counts of this clone.

The genes are TRBV19 and TRBJ2-2, with TRBD1 as a possible D gene (6 bases). Material for sequencing was peripheral blood. The TCR sequence derives from a middle-aged man with acute or convalescent COVID-19. The CDR3 region has the DNA TGTGCCAGTAGTAGAGACAGGCCCCCCATGGGGGAGCTGTTTTTT. This translates into CASSRDRPPMGELFF. Looking up the rest from reference TRBV19 and TRBJ2-2 gives the full variable domain: DGGITQSPKYLFRKEGQNVTLSCEQNLNHDAMYWYRQDPGQGLRLIYYSQIVNDFQKGDIAEGYSVSREKKESFPLTVTSAQKNPTAFYLCASSRDRPPMGELFFGEGSRLTVL.